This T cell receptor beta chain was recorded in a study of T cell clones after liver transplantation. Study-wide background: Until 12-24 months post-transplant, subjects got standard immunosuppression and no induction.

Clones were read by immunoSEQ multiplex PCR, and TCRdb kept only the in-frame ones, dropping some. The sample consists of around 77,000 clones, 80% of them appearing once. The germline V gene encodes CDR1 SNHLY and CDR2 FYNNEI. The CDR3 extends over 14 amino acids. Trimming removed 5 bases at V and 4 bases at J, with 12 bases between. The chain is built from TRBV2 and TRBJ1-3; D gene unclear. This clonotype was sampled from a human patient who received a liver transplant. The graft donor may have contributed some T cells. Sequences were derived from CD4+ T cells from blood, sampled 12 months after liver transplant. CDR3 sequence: CASSPQVVGNTIYF. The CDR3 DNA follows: TGTGCCAGCAGTCCGCAAGTAGTAGGAAACACCATATATTTT.